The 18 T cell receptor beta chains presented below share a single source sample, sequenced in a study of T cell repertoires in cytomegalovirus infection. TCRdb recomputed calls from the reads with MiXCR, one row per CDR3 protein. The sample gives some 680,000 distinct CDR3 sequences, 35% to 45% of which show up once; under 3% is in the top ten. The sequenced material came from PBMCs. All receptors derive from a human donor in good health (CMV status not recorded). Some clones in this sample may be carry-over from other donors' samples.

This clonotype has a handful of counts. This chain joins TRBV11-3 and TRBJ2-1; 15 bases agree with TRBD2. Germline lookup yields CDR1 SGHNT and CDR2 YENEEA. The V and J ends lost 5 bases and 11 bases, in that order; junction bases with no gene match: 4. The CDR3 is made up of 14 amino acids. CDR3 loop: CASSLGLAGGKQFF. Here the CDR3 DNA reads TGTGCCAGCAGCCTCGGACTAGCGGGAGGGAAGCAGTTCTTC.

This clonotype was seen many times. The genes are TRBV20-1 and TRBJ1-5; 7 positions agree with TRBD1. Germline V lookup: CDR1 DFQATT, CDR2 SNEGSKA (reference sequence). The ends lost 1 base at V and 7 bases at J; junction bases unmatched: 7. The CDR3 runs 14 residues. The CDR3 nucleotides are TGCAGTGCTAGAGTTACAGGGGAGAGACAGCCCCAGCATTTT. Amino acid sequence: CSARVTGERQPQHF.

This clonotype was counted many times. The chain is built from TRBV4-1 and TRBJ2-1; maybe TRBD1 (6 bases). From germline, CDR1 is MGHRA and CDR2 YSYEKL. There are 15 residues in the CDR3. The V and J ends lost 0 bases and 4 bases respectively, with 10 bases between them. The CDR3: CASSQDGQGYNEQFF. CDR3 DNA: TGCGCCAGCAGCCAAGATGGGCAGGGGTACAATGAGCAGTTCTTC.

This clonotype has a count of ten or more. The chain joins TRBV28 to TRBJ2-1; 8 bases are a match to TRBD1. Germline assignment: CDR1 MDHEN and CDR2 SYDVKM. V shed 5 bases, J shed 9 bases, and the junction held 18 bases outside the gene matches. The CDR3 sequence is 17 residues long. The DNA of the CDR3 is TGTGCCAGCAGTCCACATAAGCCGGGGGCAACAGGGGGTGAGCAGTTCTTC. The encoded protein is CASSPHKPGATGGEQFF. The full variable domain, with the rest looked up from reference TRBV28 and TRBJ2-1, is DVKVTQSSRYLVKRTGEKVFLECVQDMDHENMFWYRQDPGLGLRLIYFSYDVKMKEKGDIPEGYSVSREKKERFSLILESASTNQTSMYLCASSPHKPGATGGEQFFGPGTRLTVL.

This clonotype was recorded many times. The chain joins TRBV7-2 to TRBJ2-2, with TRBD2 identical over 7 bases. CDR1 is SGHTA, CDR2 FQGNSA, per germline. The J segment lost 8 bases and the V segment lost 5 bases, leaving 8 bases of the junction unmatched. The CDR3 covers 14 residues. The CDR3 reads CASSASGKSGELFF. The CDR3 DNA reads TGTGCCAGCAGCGCCAGCGGGAAGTCTGGGGAGCTGTTTTTT.

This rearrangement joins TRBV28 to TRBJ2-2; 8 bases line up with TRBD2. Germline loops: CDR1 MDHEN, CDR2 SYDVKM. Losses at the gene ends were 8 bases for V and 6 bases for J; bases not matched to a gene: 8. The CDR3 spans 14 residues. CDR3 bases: TGTGCCAGCTGGCGGGGGGCCGGGGCCGGGGAGCTGTTTTTT. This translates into CASWRGAGAGELFF. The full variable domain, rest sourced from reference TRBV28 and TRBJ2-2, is DVKVTQSSRYLVKRTGEKVFLECVQDMDHENMFWYRQDPGLGLRLIYFSYDVKMKEKGDIPEGYSVSREKKERFSLILESASTNQTSMYLCASWRGAGAGELFFGEGSRLTVL.

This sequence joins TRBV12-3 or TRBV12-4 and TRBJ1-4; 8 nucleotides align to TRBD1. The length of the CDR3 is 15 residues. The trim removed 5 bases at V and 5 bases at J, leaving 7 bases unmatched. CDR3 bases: TGTGCCAGCAGTCCCGGACAGGGACGCAATGAAAAACTGTTTTTT. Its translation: CASSPGQGRNEKLFF.

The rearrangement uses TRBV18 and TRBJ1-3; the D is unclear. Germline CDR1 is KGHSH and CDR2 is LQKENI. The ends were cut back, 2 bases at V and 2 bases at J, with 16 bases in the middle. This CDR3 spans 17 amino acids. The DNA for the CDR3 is TGTGCCAGCTCACCATTCCCCCCCGGCGGGACTGGAAACACCATATATTTT. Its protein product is CASSPFPPGGTGNTIYF. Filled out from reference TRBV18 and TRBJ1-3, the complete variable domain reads NAGVMQNPRHLVRRRGQEARLRCSPMKGHSHVYWYRQLPEEGLKFMVYLQKENIIDESGMPKERFSAEFPKEGPSILRIQQVVRGDSAAYFCASSPFPPGGTGNTIYFGEGSWLTVV.

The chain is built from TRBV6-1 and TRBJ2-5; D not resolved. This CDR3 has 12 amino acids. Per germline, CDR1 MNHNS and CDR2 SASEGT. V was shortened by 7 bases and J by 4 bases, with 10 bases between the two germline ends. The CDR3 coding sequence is TGTGCCAGCAAAGTCCCGGGAGAGACCCAGTACTTC. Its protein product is CASKVPGETQYF.

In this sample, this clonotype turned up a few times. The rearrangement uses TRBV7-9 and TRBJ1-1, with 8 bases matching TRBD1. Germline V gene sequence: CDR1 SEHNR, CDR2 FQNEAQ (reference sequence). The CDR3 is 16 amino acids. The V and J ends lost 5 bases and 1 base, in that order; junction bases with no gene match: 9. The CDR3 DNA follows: TGTGCCAGCAGCCCGTTGACAGGGGCCGCGAACACTGAAGCTTTCTTT. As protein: CASSPLTGAANTEAFF.

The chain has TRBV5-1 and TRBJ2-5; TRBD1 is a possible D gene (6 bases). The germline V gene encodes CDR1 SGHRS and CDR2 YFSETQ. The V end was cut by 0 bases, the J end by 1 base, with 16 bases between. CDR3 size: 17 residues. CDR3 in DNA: TGCGCCAGCAGCTTGGGGGTAGGGGGTAACCTCCAAGAGACCCAGTACTTC. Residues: CASSLGVGGNLQETQYF.

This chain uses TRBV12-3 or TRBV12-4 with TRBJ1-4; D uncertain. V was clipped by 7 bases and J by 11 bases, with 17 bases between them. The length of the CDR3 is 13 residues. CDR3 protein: CASTSRLLEKLFF. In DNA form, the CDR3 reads TGTGCCAGCACCTCTCGTTTGTTGGAGAAACTGTTTTTT.

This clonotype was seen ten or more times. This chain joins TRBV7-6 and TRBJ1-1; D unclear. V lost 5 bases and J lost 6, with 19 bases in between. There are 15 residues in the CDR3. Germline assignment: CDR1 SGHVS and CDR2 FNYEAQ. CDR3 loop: CASSKQTVDPAEAFF. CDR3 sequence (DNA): TGTGCCAGCAGCAAGCAGACGGTAGATCCAGCTGAAGCTTTCTTT.

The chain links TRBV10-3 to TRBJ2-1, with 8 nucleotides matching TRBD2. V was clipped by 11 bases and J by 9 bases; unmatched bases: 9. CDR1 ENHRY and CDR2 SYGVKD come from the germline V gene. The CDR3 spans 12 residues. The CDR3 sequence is CAAGAGASEQFF. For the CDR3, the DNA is TGTGCCGCCGGAGCGGGAGCTAGTGAGCAGTTCTTC.

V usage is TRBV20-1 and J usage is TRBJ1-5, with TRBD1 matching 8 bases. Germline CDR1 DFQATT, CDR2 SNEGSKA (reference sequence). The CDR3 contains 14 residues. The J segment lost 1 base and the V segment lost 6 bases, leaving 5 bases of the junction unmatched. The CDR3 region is CSAPDRESNQPQHF. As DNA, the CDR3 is TGCAGTGCCCCGGACAGGGAGAGCAATCAGCCCCAGCATTTT.

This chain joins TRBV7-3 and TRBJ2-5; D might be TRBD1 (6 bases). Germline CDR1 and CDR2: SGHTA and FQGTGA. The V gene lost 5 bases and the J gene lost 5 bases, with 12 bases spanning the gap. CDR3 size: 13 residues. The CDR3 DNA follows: TGTGCCAGCAGCCCGTTAAGGGGGGAGACCCAGTACTTC. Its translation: CASSPLRGETQYF. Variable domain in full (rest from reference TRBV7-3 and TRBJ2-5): GAGVSQTPSNKVTEKGKYVELRCDPISGHTALYWYRQSLGQGPEFLIYFQGTGAADDSGLPNDRFFAVRPEGSVSTLKIQRTERGDSAVYLCASSPLRGETQYFGPGTRLLVL.

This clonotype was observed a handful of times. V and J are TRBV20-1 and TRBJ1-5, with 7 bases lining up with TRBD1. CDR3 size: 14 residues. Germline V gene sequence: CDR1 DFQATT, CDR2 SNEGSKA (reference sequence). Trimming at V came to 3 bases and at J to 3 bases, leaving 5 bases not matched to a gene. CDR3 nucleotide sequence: TGCAGTGCTAGCGGAGACAGGGACAATCAGCCCCAGCATTTT. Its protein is CSASGDRDNQPQHF.

The DNA of the CDR3 is TGTGCCAGCAGCTTACCCTCAGGGGCCGCGGCTTGGAACACTGAAGCTTTCTTT. It specifies CASSLPSGAAAWNTEAFF. The chain uses TRBV7-9 and TRBJ1-1, with D possibly matching TRBD1 (6 bases). The V gene's germline CDR1 is SEHNR and CDR2 FQNEAQ (reference sequence). There are 18 residues in the CDR3. The V end was cut by 2 bases, the J end by 1 base, with 20 bases between.